The source of this T cell receptor beta chain is a study of Graves' ophthalmopathy and Graves' hyperthyroidism. Study-level background: Before any treatment was given, at initial diagnosis, peripheral blood was collected.

Amplification from RNA transcripts yielded the TCR beta CDR3 regions. The library came from an HTBI-primed first-round RT-PCR and a second-round multiplex PCR. TCRdb called the multiplex PCR reads again in MiXCR, with one record for every CDR3 protein. This sample yields hundreds of thousands of distinct CDR3 sequences, of which more than 20% are seen a single time; approximately 3% belongs to the top ten. This clonotype was picked up a small number of times. CDR1 is KGHSH and CDR2 is LQKENI in the germline V gene. This CDR3 comprises 12 residues. Trimming stripped 3 bases from V and 7 bases from J, with 9 bases between.

The sequenced sample consisted of peripheral blood. The TCR was taken from a young woman with stable Graves' hyperthyroidism. V usage is TRBV18 and J usage is TRBJ1-2; TRBD1 is a possible D gene (6 bases). The CDR3 region has the DNA TGTGCCAGCTCACCGGACAGACGTGGCTACACCTTC. Encoded protein: CASSPDRRGYTF. Filled out from reference TRBV18 and TRBJ1-2, the complete variable domain reads NAGVMQNPRHLVRRRGQEARLRCSPMKGHSHVYWYRQLPEEGLKFMVYLQKENIIDESGMPKERFSAEFPKEGPSILRIQQVVRGDSAAYFCASSPDRRGYTFGSGTRLTVV.